A single sample gave rise to the 4 T cell receptor beta chains below, sequenced in a study of CD8 T cells in Susac syndrome (dated by TCRdb to between 2018 and 2021). Libraries were made using the immunoSEQ multiplex PCR assay. RNA was extracted with the RNeasy kit and about 0.5 to 1 ug was reverse transcribed using random hexamers. Using fastp trimming at Q25 and MiXCR clonotype assembly, TCRdb reanalyzed the public sequencing data and kept in-frame beta chains. CDR3 protein sequences are deduplicated, and each keeps its most common genes and DNA. Here the sample has about 80,000 distinct CDR3 sequences; 90% to 95% occur a single time. The top ten hold roughly 0.26% of the sample. The material sequenced was CD8+ T cells from PBMCs. Receptor source: a human donor in good health.

This chain uses TRBV29-1 with TRBJ2-1, with D maybe TRBD2 (5 bases). Germline V gives CDR1 SQVTM, CDR2 ANQGSEA. Trimming took 7 bases from V and 0 from J, leaving 19 bases between them. CDR3 length: 16 amino acids. CDR3 sequence (DNA): TGCAGCGCCGAGGGTCACCCCAAAAGCTCCTACAATGAGCAGTTCTTC. This encodes CSAEGHPKSSYNEQFF.

The chain couples TRBV7-2 to TRBJ2-5, with 7 positions matching TRBD1. This CDR3 is built from 15 residues. J was trimmed by 2 bases and V by 2 bases; bases with no gene match: 5. Germline assignment: CDR1 SGHTA and CDR2 FQGNSA. This CDR3 is CASSLKGDRQETQYF. DNA for the CDR3: TGTGCCAGCAGCTTAAAAGGGGACAGACAAGAGACCCAGTACTTC.

The chain employs TRBV27 and TRBJ2-1; 8 bases align to TRBD2. Trimming cost V 6 bases and J 5 bases; bases outside gene matches: 6. Per germline, CDR1 MNHEY and CDR2 SMNVEV (reference sequence). There are 14 residues in the CDR3. CDR3 nucleotide sequence: TGTGCCAGCAGACCGGGACTAGTTAACAATGAGCAGTTCTTC. Its translation: CASRPGLVNNEQFF.

V is TRBV15 and J is TRBJ1-5; D might be TRBD1 (6 bases). The germline CDR1 and CDR2 sequences are LNHNV and YYDKDF (reference sequence). Trimming pared 2 bases from V and 5 bases from J, leaving 10 bases between. The CDR3 is 14 amino acids. The CDR3 sequence: CATSRNTGYQPQHF. The CDR3 DNA reads as TGTGCCACCAGCAGAAACACAGGGTATCAGCCCCAGCATTTT. Complete variable domain (other parts from reference TRBV15 and TRBJ1-5): DAMVIQNPRYQVTQFGKPVTLSCSQTLNHNVMYWYQQKSSQAPKLLFHYYDKDFNNEADTPDNFQSRRPNTSFCFLDIRSPGLGDTAMYLCATSRNTGYQPQHFGDGTRLSIL.